This T cell receptor beta chain is drawn from a study of blood T cell repertoires in COVID-19. Across the study: Samples of COVID-19 (acute and convalescent) were obtained from the United States, Italy and Spain. T cells, B-cell-depleted T cells, or PBMCs provided the cDNA or gDNA that served as material.

Original data processing: The authors estimated nucleated cell counts from reference gene primer amplification. The table came from immunoSEQ multiplex PCR; TCRdb's copy has only in-frame clones and leaves some out. D and trimming come from the DNA, and the V and J calls and clone size come from that table. The table shows fewer than 180,000 clones, with about 86% occurring only once. Germline CDR1 is LGHDT and CDR2 is YNNKEL (reference sequence). V lost 0 bases, J lost 6 bases, and 5 bases lay in between. The CDR3 covers 12 residues. What was sequenced was peripheral blood. This TCR derives from a man aged 65 to 85 with acute or convalescent COVID-19. The chain carries TRBV3-1 (or the pseudogene TRBV3-2) and TRBJ1-2; no firm D call. In nucleotides, the CDR3 is TGTGCCAGCAGCCAAGACAGGAATGGCTACACCTTC. Translating it yields CASSQDRNGYTF.